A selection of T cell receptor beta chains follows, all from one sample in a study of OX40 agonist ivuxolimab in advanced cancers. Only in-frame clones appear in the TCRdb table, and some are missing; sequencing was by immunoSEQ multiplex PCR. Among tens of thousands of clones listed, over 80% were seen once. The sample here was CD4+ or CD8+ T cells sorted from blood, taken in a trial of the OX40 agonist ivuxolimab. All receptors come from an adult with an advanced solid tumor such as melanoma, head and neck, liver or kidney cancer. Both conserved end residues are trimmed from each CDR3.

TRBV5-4,ASSLGRGGAYNEQF
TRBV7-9,ASSNRDGYT
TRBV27,ASSFTGKGYGYT
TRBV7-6,ASSPDSGGVEETQY
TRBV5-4,ASSLGGPGQNSNQPQH
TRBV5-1,ASHRDSQTYEQY
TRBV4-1,ASSRLISGYGETQY
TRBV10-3,AIRGGQARSGANVLT
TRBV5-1,ASSLAVKVPDTQY
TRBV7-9,ASSLERLLNTEAF
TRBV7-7,ASSFGLPPDDGELF
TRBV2,ASSGDSVSSYEQY
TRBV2,ASRMVGYT
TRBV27,ASSPGTGVGNTIY
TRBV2,ASSERVPGYT
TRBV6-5,ASSYSGLSWAGELF
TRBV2,ATGAGGFETQY
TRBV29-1,SVSDLEDYGYT
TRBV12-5,ASGLGTLNQPQH
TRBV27,ASSLGGVIIPYEQY
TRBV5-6,ASSSLIEKLF
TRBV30,AWSIRAEAF
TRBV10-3,ATKTGDGTEAF
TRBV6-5,ASSDEGEQY
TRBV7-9,ASSSPGTGASNEQF
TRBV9,ASNGGYTGELF
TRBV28,ASSYRDRGYQPQH
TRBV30,AWTVGLAGLYEQF
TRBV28,ASTRSLDLRGNQPQH
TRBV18,ASSRPTGTNTEAF
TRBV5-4,ASSPRDSKETQY
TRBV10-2,ASSLSGGENIQY
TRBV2,ASRLQGQAYEQY
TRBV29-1,STDGGLQETQY
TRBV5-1,ASSLEGILNYGYT
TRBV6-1,ASRTDRQNTGELF
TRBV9,ASSTSDSFSGNTIY
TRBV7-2,ASSPKYQETQY
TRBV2,ASSEEGDRNTGELF
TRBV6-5,ASSYSPRSYNEQF
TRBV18,ASSRDGYGYT
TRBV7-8,ASSLRGQGHLYEQY
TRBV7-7,ASSLGIGQGLEQF
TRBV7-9,ASSYGQGLEAF
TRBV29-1,SVNERALGSTQY
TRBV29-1,SAGTGGPDTQY
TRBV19,ASSGAGLNSPLH
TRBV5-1,ASQSGGNTGELF
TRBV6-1,ASSRGNQPQH
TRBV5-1,ASSLHSGTEAF
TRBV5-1,ASSLDRATSGGPYEQY
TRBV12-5,ASGMGQDEQY
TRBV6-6,ASSYEKLF
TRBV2,ASSSQGRAGELF
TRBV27,ASSLRTGGDGELF
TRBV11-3,ASSLKQAYEQY
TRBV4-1,ASSLLGGAGYNNQPQH
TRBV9,ASSVGSGNTIY